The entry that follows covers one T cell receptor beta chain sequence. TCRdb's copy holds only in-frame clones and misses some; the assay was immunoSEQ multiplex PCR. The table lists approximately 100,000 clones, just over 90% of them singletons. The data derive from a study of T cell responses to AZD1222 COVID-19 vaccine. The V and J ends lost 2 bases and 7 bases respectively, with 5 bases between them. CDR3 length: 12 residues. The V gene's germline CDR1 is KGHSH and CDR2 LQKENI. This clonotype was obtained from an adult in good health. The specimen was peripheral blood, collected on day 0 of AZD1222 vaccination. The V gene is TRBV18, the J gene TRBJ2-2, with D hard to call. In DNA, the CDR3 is TGTGCCAGCTCACCATGGGACGGGGAGCTGTTTTTT. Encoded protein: CASSPWDGELFF. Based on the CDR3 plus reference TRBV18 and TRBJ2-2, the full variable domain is NAGVMQNPRHLVRRRGQEARLRCSPMKGHSHVYWYRQLPEEGLKFMVYLQKENIIDESGMPKERFSAEFPKEGPSILRIQQVVRGDSAAYFCASSPWDGELFFGEGSRLTVL.